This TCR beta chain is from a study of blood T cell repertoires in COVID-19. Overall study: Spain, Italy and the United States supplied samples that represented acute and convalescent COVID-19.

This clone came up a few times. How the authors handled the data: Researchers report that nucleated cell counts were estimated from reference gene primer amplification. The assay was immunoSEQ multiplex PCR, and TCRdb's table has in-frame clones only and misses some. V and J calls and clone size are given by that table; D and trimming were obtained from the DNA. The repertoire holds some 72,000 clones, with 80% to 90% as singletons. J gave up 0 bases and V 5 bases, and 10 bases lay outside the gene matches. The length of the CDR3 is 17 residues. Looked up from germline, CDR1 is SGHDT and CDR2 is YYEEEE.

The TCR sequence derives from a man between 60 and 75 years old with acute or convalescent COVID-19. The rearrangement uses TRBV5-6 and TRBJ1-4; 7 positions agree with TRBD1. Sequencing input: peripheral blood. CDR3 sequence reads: CASSYYRGPATNEKLFF. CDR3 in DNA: TGTGCCAGCAGTTATTACAGGGGCCCTGCAACTAATGAAAAACTGTTTTTT.